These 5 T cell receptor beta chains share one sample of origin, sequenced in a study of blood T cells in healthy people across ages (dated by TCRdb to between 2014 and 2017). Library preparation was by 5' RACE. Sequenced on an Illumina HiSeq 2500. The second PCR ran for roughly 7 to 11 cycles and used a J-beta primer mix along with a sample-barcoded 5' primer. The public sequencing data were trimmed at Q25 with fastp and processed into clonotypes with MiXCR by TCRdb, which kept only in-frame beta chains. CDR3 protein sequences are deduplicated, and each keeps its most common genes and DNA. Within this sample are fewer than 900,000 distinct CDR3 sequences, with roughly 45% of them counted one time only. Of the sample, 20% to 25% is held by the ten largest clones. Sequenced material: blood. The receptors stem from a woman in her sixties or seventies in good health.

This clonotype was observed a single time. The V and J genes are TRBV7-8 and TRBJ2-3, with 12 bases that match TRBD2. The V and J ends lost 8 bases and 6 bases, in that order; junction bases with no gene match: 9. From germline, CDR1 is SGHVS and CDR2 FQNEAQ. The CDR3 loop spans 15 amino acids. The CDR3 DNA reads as TGTGCCAGCCGCCGACTAGCGGGAGTGAGGGATACGCAGTATTTT. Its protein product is CASRRLAGVRDTQYF.

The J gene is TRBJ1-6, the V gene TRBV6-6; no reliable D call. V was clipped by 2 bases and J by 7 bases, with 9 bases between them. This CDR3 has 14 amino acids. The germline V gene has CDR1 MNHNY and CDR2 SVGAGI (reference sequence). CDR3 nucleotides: TGTGCCAGCAGTTACCTCCGGGAGAATTCACCCCTCCACTTT. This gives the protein CASSYLRENSPLHF.

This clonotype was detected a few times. CDR3 loop: CACRPVGRLYEQYF. Written as DNA, the CDR3 is TGTGCCTGTCGTCCCGTCGGACGCCTCTACGAGCAGTACTTC. The chain is built from TRBV6-2 or TRBV6-3 and TRBJ2-7, with D uncertain. CDR1 is MNHEY and CDR2 is SVGEGT in the germline V gene. The V end lost 11 bases, the J end lost 3 bases, and 20 bases lay between the germline ends. The CDR3 is made up of 14 amino acids.

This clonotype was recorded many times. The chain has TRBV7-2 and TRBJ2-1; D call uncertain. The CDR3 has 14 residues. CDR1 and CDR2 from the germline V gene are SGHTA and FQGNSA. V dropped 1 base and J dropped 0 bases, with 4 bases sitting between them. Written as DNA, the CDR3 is TGTGCCAGCAGCTTAGTAGTCTCCTACAATGAGCAGTTCTTC. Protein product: CASSLVVSYNEQFF.

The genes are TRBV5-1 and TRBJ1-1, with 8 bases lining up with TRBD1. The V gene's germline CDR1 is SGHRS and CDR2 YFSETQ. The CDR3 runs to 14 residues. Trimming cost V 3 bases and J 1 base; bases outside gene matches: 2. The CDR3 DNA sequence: TGCGCCAGCAGCTGGACAGGGAGGAACACTGAAGCTTTCTTT. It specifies CASSWTGRNTEAFF.